Following are 2 T cell receptor beta chains from one sample sequenced in a study of blood T cell repertoires in COVID-19. Libraries were prepared by immunoSEQ multiplex PCR; TCRdb keeps only in-frame clonotypes and omits some of them. In the table there are a few hundred thousand clones, 84% of which are singletons. The sample comprised PBMCs or T cells enriched from blood (not recorded which). Every receptor here comes from a woman between 35 and 50 years old who had recovered from COVID-19.

This sequence joins TRBV12-3 or TRBV12-4 and TRBJ2-3, with 15 positions matching TRBD2. The CDR3 has 13 residues. V gave up 8 bases and J gave up 8 bases; unmatched junction bases: 2. The DNA for the CDR3 is TGTGCCAGCGGGACTAGCGGGAGGAGTACGCAGTATTTT. Its protein product is CASGTSGRSTQYF.

The chain recombines TRBV29-1 with TRBJ1-3; 9 nucleotides line up with TRBD1. Trimming at V came to 6 bases and at J to 2 bases, leaving 5 bases not matched to a gene. The CDR3 is 14 residues long. CDR1 is SQVTM and CDR2 is ANQGSEA in the germline V gene. The CDR3 DNA follows: TGCAGCGTCAACAGGGGGCAAACTGGAAACACCATATATTTT. This gives the protein CSVNRGQTGNTIYF.